This TCR beta chain was found in a study of persistence of HIV-infected CD4 T cells. Overlapping HIV-1 Gag 15-mer peptides at approximately 1 ug per peptide per mL were used. Sorting of responding CD4+ T cells relied on upregulated CD40 ligand together with CD69. CDR3 size: 16 residues. Germline CDR1 reads SEHNR; CDR2 reads FQNEAQ (reference sequence). J lost 4 bases, V lost 1 base, and 6 bases had no gene match. On this clone itself: What it recognizes is unknown.

The immunoSEQ assay was version 4, run in survey mode. This table comes from immunoSEQ multiplex PCR, and its TCRdb copy is limited to in-frame clones, with some not included. Of about 32,000 clones listed, roughly 70% are singletons. This receptor was taken from an adult man with HIV who was CMV-seropositive. Sequenced here: CD4+ T cells sorted from PBMCs after roughly 18-hour stimulation, sampled from a patient who received antiretroviral therapy. This chain connects TRBV7-9 to TRBJ2-3; 9 bases match TRBD1. The CDR3 sequence: CASSLGQGGPSDTQYF. DNA of the CDR3: TGTGCCAGCAGCTTAGGACAGGGGGGACCTTCAGATACGCAGTATTTT.